This entry concerns a single T cell receptor beta chain. Its antigen is currently unknown. These data come from a study of cytomegalovirus exposure and HLA in healthy donors. The overall study: HLA-typed donors were the source of roughly 80 million unique TCRs held in an early data release. Genetic ancestry analysis placed 75% to 85% of the roughly 400 donors that were genotyped in the Caucasian-associated cluster. Findings of the study overall: Listed as cytomegalovirus-associated were around 160 TCR beta chains. Later work showed greater clonal expansion in HLA-associated TCR beta chains than in equally common others.

Germline V gene sequence: CDR1 SGHKS, CDR2 YYEKEE (reference sequence). J lost 0 bases, V lost 0 bases, and 3 bases had no gene match. The CDR3 runs 15 residues. PCR employed 60 Vbeta and 13 Jbeta primers. TCRdb keeps only in-frame clones here, not all; method: immunoSEQ multiplex PCR. The sample has more than 80,000 clones, about two thirds seen once. The V and J genes are TRBV5-5 and TRBJ2-7, with 7 nucleotides matching TRBD2. Sequencing used PBMCs. The origin of this receptor is a female donor in good health and CMV-seronegative. For the CDR3, the DNA is TGTGCCAGCAGCTTGGGGACGGGGGGCTCCTACGAGCAGTACTTC. This gives the protein CASSLGTGGSYEQYF.